Listed here are 13 T cell receptor beta chains from one sample, sequenced in a study of control samples from healthy donors and cancer patients. The repertoire was sequenced with immunoSEQ multiplex PCR; TCRdb's copy has only in-frame clones and lacks some. The profile shows about 150,000 clones, about 91% of them singletons. Material for sequencing was blood. Receptors originate from a man aged 25-45 years in good health.

V gene TRBV10-2 combines with J gene TRBJ2-7, with 7 bases that match TRBD1. The CDR3 is 14 residues long. Per germline, CDR1 WSHSY and CDR2 SAAADI. V gave up 9 bases and J gave up 2 bases; unmatched junction bases: 10. In nucleotides, the CDR3 is TGCGCCAGTACGGAAGACAGGGCAGCCTACGAGCAGTACTTC. It yields the protein CASTEDRAAYEQYF.

J is TRBJ1-1 and V is TRBV29-1, with D possibly TRBD1 on 6 matching bases. The CDR3 runs 13 residues. Germline loops: CDR1 SQVTM, CDR2 ANQGSEA. Trimming stripped 6 bases from V and 3 bases from J, with 14 bases between. Here the CDR3 reads CSVQTGPYTEAFF. CDR3 nucleotide sequence: TGCAGCGTCCAGACAGGTCCTTACACTGAAGCTTTCTTT.

This chain connects TRBV6-5 to TRBJ2-2; 8 bases line up with TRBD1. The CDR3 totals 16 residues. From germline, CDR1 is MNHEY and CDR2 SVGAGI. Trimming at V came to 4 bases and at J to 4 bases, leaving 8 bases not matched to a gene. This CDR3 reads CASSSTSTGATGELFF. The CDR3 DNA reads TGTGCCAGCAGTTCAACCTCGACAGGGGCCACCGGGGAGCTGTTTTTT.

The chain employs TRBV2 and TRBJ1-1, with D possibly matching TRBD1 (5 bases). The V gene lost 5 bases and the J gene lost 4 bases, with 17 bases spanning the gap. This CDR3 is 15 amino acids long. The germline gives CDR1 SNHLY, CDR2 FYNNEI. The CDR3 protein is CASSPPGEEGTEAFF. CDR3 sequence (DNA): TGTGCCAGCAGTCCCCCGGGGGAGGAGGGCACTGAAGCTTTCTTT.

The chain employs TRBV29-1 and TRBJ2-7; perhaps TRBD2 as D (7 bases). CDR3 length: 13 residues. CDR1 and CDR2 (germline): SQVTM, ANQGSEA. Trimming left V 6 bases short and J 2 bases short, with 14 bases between. Here the CDR3 reads CSVRGGETYEQYF. The CDR3 coding sequence is TGCAGCGTAAGAGGGGGGGAAACCTACGAGCAGTACTTC.

The V and J genes are TRBV5-6 and TRBJ2-7; 9 nucleotides match TRBD1. The CDR3 totals 15 residues. After removal of 2 bases from V and 3 bases from J, the junction contained 6 bases not matched to a gene. CDR1 is SGHDT and CDR2 is YYEEEE in the germline V gene. CDR3 amino acids: CASSFSGTGSYEQYF. The CDR3 region has the DNA TGTGCCAGCAGCTTCTCCGGGACAGGGAGCTACGAGCAGTACTTC.

J is TRBJ1-3 and V is TRBV25-1; D unresolved. V dropped 5 bases and J dropped 0 bases, with 11 bases sitting between them. This CDR3 region has 15 residues. CDR1 and CDR2 from the germline V gene are MGHDK and SYGVNS. The CDR3 reads CASSRRGGSGNTIYF. DNA for the CDR3: TGTGCCAGCAGTCGGAGAGGCGGCTCTGGAAACACCATATATTTT.

This chain joins TRBV7-2 and TRBJ1-4; no clear D gene. Germline CDR1 reads SGHTA; CDR2 reads FQGNSA. The CDR3 consists of 15 residues. V gave up 5 bases and J gave up 0 bases, with 10 bases separating them. This chain's CDR3 is CASSPYRSTNEKLFF. In DNA form, the CDR3 reads TGTGCCAGCAGCCCATACAGATCAACTAATGAAAAACTGTTTTTT.

For this clone: Other DNA variants within this sample encode the same CDR3. This chain links TRBV5-1 with TRBJ1-1; D ambiguous. The germline V gene has CDR1 SGHRS and CDR2 YFSETQ. V gave up 0 bases and J gave up 1 base, with 4 bases separating them. This CDR3 has 13 amino acids. For the CDR3, the DNA is TGCGCCAGCAGCTTGGAGGGGAACACTGAAGCTTTCTTT. Translated: CASSLEGNTEAFF.

The rearrangement uses TRBV5-6 and TRBJ1-6; TRBD1 agrees at 8 bases. Germline assignment: CDR1 SGHDT and CDR2 YYEEEE. Trimming took 0 bases from V and 2 from J; bases not matched to a gene: 4. The CDR3 extends over 17 amino acids. CDR3 DNA sequence: TGTGCCAGCAGCTTGGGGCAGGGGGCCACCTATAATTCACCCCTCCACTTT. This encodes CASSLGQGATYNSPLHF.

V and J are TRBV15 and TRBJ2-7, with D perhaps being TRBD1 or TRBD2 (5 bases each). This CDR3 spans 16 amino acids. V lost 3 bases, J lost 4 bases, and 19 bases lay in between. In germline, CDR1 is LNHNV, CDR2 YYDKDF (reference sequence). The CDR3 is CATSSTPMGPPYEQYF. The DNA of the CDR3 is TGTGCCACCAGCAGTACCCCTATGGGACCCCCTTACGAGCAGTACTTC.

This clone was observed once. The chain recombines TRBV11-2 with TRBJ2-1; no firm D call. Germline-derived CDR1 and CDR2 are SGHAT and FQNNGV. The V end was cut by 1 base, the J end by 9 bases, with 10 bases between. The CDR3 extends over 13 amino acids. This CDR3 reads CASSLVGRSEQFF. CDR3 nucleotide sequence: TGTGCCAGCAGCTTAGTCGGCCGTTCTGAGCAGTTCTTC.

V gene TRBV4-1 combines with J gene TRBJ2-7; TRBD1 matches at 9 bases. The V gene's germline CDR1 is MGHRA and CDR2 YSYEKL. The CDR3 has 15 amino acids. J was trimmed by 2 bases and V by 1 base; bases with no gene match: 3. This CDR3 reads CASSQGQGEAYEQYF. The DNA of the CDR3 is TGCGCCAGCAGCCAAGGACAGGGGGAGGCCTACGAGCAGTACTTC.